This TCR beta chain was obtained from a study of shared clonotypes between healthy human individuals. Regarding the study as a whole: Few donors restricted represented genetic and exposure-history diversity. Generation probabilities of non-shared clonotypes were lower (relative to those shared by all four donors).

Repertoires were generated with immunoSEQ multiplex PCR, while TCRdb's copy carries only in-frame clones and drops some. The sample lists over 850,000 clones, approximately 80% occurring once. A word on this clone: Its target is not known.

The V segment lost 0 bases and the J segment 0 bases; nucleotides outside the gene matches: 10. In germline, CDR1 is LNHDA, CDR2 SQIVND (reference sequence). This CDR3 spans 18 amino acids. This receptor was identified in a man aged 18 to 29 in good health. Some clones in this sample may be carry-over from other donors' samples. The chain combines TRBV19 with TRBJ2-7; 8 positions agree with TRBD2. Material for sequencing was memory CD4+ T cells from PBMCs. Subset of the sample: CD45RA-negative fraction. The CDR3: CASSIEGARGDLSYEQYF. CDR3 in DNA: TGTGCCAGTAGTATAGAAGGCGCGCGGGGGGACCTCTCCTACGAGCAGTACTTC.